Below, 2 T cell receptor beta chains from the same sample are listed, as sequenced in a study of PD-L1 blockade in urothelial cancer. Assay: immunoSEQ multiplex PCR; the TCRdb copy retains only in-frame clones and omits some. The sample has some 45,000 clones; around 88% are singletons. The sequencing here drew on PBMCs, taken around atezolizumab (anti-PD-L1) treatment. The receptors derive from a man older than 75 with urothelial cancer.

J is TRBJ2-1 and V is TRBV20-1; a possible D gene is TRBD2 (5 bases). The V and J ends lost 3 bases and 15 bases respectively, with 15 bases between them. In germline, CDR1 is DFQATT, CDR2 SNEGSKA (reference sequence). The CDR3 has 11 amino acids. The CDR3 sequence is CSASQYGVRFF. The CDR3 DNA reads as TGCAGTGCTAGTCAGTACGGGGTGAGGTTCTTC.

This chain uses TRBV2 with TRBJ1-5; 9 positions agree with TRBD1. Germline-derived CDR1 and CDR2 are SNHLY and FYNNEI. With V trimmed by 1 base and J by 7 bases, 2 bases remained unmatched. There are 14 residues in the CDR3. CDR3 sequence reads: CASSEGQGEQPQHF. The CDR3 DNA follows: TGTGCCAGCAGTGAAGGACAGGGGGAACAGCCCCAGCATTTT.